A selection of T cell receptor beta chains follows, all from one sample in a study of beta chain features in type 1 diabetes. Clones were sequenced by immunoSEQ multiplex PCR, and TCRdb holds only the in-frame ones, with some missing. The sample holds 300,000 to 350,000 clones, roughly 8% seen once. The sequencing input was central memory CD4+ T cells from blood. The receptors here all came from a woman aged 18-35 years in good health. CDR3s include the opening cysteine and the closing phenylalanine or tryptophan. A D gene is named only where the DNA matches it firmly. Size is stated for part of the rows, as once, few or many counts, or as a class when the clone is expanded.

j_call,d_call,v_call,clone_size,cdr3_nt,cdr3_aa
TRBJ2-2,-,TRBV7-7,few,TGTGCTAGCAGCAAAACTGGGACCGGGGAGCTGTTTTTT,CASSKTGTGELFF
TRBJ2-5,-,TRBV5-6,few,TGTGCCAGCAGCTTAAGGGGAGGAAGAGAGACCCAGTACTTC,CASSLRGGRETQYF
TRBJ2-3,-,TRBV19,many,TGTGCCAGTAGTAGAGGGGCGGGCACAGATACGCAGTATTTT,CASSRGAGTDTQYF
TRBJ2-3,-,TRBV18,few,TGTGCCAGCTCACCACCTCCAGGTCTGGGCACTAGCACAGATACGCAGTATTTT,CASSPPPGLGTSTDTQYF
TRBJ1-1,-,TRBV7-2,few,TGTGCCAGCAGACAACGTGCGGGGTTTCTCACTGAAGCTTTCTTT,CASRQRAGFLTEAFF
TRBJ1-1,-,TRBV7-9,few,TGTGCCAGCAGCTTAGCCGGCAGAGCTTTCTTT,CASSLAGRAFF
TRBJ2-5,-,TRBV18,few,TGTGCCAGCTCACCTGGCCGCCCCCCACAAGAGACCCAGTACTTC,CASSPGRPPQETQYF
TRBJ2-4,-,TRBV7-2,few,TGTGCCAGCAGCTTAGGGGTGGGGGCTCAGTACTTC,CASSLGVGAQYF
TRBJ2-4,-,TRBV28,-,TGTGCCAGCAGTTTACCCGGGCAGGGGGGAAAAAACATTCAGTACTTC,CASSLPGQGGKNIQYF
TRBJ1-2,TRBD1,TRBV29-1,-,TGCAGCGTGGGGGGACAGGGCTATGGCTACACCTTC,CSVGGQGYGYTF
TRBJ2-6,-,TRBV14,many,TGTGCCAGCTCCTATGGGGCCAACGTCCTGACTTTC,CASSYGANVLTF
TRBJ2-3,-,TRBV7-9,-,TGTGCCAGCAGCGAGGACTCCAGTACGCAGTATTTT,CASSEDSSTQYF
TRBJ2-6,-,TRBV18,few,TGTGCCAGCTCCCCGGGACACTACTCATCTGGGGCCAACGTCCTGACTTTC,CASSPGHYSSGANVLTF
TRBJ2-7,-,TRBV6-6,few,TGTGCCAGCAGTTATCTGGCAGGGCGTTTGACCTACGAGCAGTACTTC,CASSYLAGRLTYEQYF
TRBJ1-1,-,TRBV20-1,-,TGCAGTGCTATGAGTCTCACTGAAGCTTTCTTT,CSAMSLTEAFF
TRBJ1-4,-,TRBV6-6,-,TGTGCCAGCGGATTCGAAAAACTGTTTTTT,CASGFEKLFF
TRBJ2-3,-,TRBV19,-,TGTGCCAGTAGTAAGCCCGCGAGCACAGATACGCAGTATTTT,CASSKPASTDTQYF
TRBJ1-5,TRBD1,TRBV7-8,few,TGTGCCAGCAGCCGATCGACAGGGGATCAGCCCCAGCATTTT,CASSRSTGDQPQHF
TRBJ1-4,-,TRBV6-5,-,TGTGCCAGCGGGCAGCCTAATGAAAAACTGTTTTTT,CASGQPNEKLFF
TRBJ2-7,-,TRBV4-2,-,TGTGCCAGCAGCCACCAACTAGGTCGCGAGCAGTACTTC,CASSHQLGREQYF
TRBJ1-2,-,TRBV11-2,-,TGTGCCAGCAGCTCGACGGCTGGGGGGCTCGGTGGCTACACCTTC,CASSSTAGGLGGYTF
TRBJ2-1,-,TRBV19,many,TGTGCCAGTAGTACAACCAGGAGAGGCGGCAATGAGCAGTTCTTC,CASSTTRRGGNEQFF
TRBJ2-5,TRBD2,TRBV5-4,few,TGTGCCAGCAGCCGGACGGGAACGACTAGCGGGATGGAGACCCAGTACTTC,CASSRTGTTSGMETQYF
TRBJ2-1,TRBD2,TRBV4-1,-,TGCGCCAGCAGCCAAGATTGGCGGGAGAGCTCCTACAATGAGCAGTTCTTC,CASSQDWRESSYNEQFF
TRBJ2-3,-,TRBV11-2,few,TGTGCCAGCAGCTTAAGGTGGGATACGCAGTATTTT,CASSLRWDTQYF
TRBJ2-5,TRBD2,TRBV18,-,TGTGCCAGCTCACCGAGCGCTAGCGGGCAAGAGACCCAGTACTTC,CASSPSASGQETQYF
TRBJ2-7,-,TRBV27,few,TGTGCCAGCAGTTTATCGTACGACTCCTACGAGCAGTACTTC,CASSLSYDSYEQYF
TRBJ2-7,-,TRBV15,-,TGTGCCACCAGCAGAGATCGCGGCATCTACGAGCAGTACTTC,CATSRDRGIYEQYF
TRBJ1-2,TRBD1,TRBV9,-,TGTGCCAGCGGGGACAGGGATTATGGCTACACCTTC,CASGDRDYGYTF
TRBJ1-5,-,TRBV18,few,TGTGCCAGCTCACCACCTGGGGGGGCAGGTCAGCCCCAGCATTTT,CASSPPGGAGQPQHF
TRBJ1-5,TRBD1,TRBV6-5,-,TGTGCCAGCAGATCTAACAGGGGTGGCCAGCCCCAGCATTTT,CASRSNRGGQPQHF
TRBJ2-3,TRBD2,TRBV11-3,few,TGTGCCAGCAGCACCGGACTAGCGGGAGGCACAGATACGCAGTATTTT,CASSTGLAGGTDTQYF
TRBJ2-3,TRBD2,TRBV18,-,TGTGCCAGCTCTTACGGACTAGCGGGAGGAGCAGATACGCAGTATTTT,CASSYGLAGGADTQYF
TRBJ2-7,TRBD2,TRBV14,-,TGTGCCAGCAGCCCTTCCAGCGGGAGGTCTGGCGAGCAGTACTTC,CASSPSSGRSGEQYF
TRBJ2-4,-,TRBV7-2,-,TGTGCCAGCAGCTTGAGCGAGATAGCCAAAAACATTCAGTACTTC,CASSLSEIAKNIQYF
TRBJ2-5,TRBD2,TRBV27,-,TGTGCCAGCAGAAAGAGCGGGAGCGACAGGTACCAAGAGACCCAGTACTTC,CASRKSGSDRYQETQYF
TRBJ1-5,-,TRBV19,-,TGTGCCAGTAGTATTATGGTTGATAGCAATCAGCCCCAGCATTTT,CASSIMVDSNQPQHF
TRBJ2-3,TRBD2,TRBV7-3,-,TGTGCCAGCAGCCTTCAGAGCGGGGTCACGGGGGATACGCAGTATTTT,CASSLQSGVTGDTQYF